Below are 31 T cell receptor beta chains sequenced from a single sample in a study of CD8+CD57+ T cells in acquired aplastic anemia. Genomic DNA templated the TCR beta VDJ and CDR3 profiling. TCRdb reprocessed the reads via MiXCR and lists one record per CDR3 protein. The profile covers 160,000 or so distinct CDR3 sequences, with about 45% appearing a single time and approximately 3% taken by the ten largest. Patients who underwent sequencing had shown CD8+CD57+ cell expansion by flow cytometry. The sample comprised sorted CD4+, CD8+, or CD8+CD57+ T cells (not recorded which) from PBMCs. The receptors originated from a human donor with aplastic anemia.

The J gene is TRBJ2-2, the V gene TRBV12-3 or TRBV12-4; 11 bases align to TRBD1. Unmatched junction bases numbered 3, after V lost 3 bases and J lost 3 bases. The CDR3 totals 16 residues. CDR3 sequence reads: CASSLRTGGDTGELFF. The CDR3 DNA reads TGTGCCAGCAGTTTGCGGACAGGGGGCGACACCGGGGAGCTGTTTTTT.

The chain carries TRBV7-2 and TRBJ2-3; the D is unclear. The CDR3 has 12 residues. Germline loops: CDR1 SGHTA, CDR2 FQGNSA. V was pared by 5 bases and J by 4 bases, with 7 bases between. The CDR3 sequence is CASSTVADTQYF. CDR3 nucleotide sequence: TGTGCCAGCAGCACAGTGGCAGATACGCAGTATTTT.

This clonotype showed up many times. J is TRBJ2-7 and V is TRBV6-1, with D maybe TRBD1 (5 bases). The germline V gene has CDR1 MNHNS and CDR2 SASEGT. CDR3 size: 13 residues. The V end was cut by 3 bases, the J end by 6 bases, with 12 bases between. The CDR3 loop reads CASSDSDSSEQYF. CDR3 in DNA: TGTGCCAGCAGTGACAGTGACAGTTCCGAGCAGTACTTC.

CDR3 residues: CASSTGTASYGYTF. CDR3 coding DNA: TGCGCCAGCTCTACCGGGACAGCGTCCTATGGCTACACCTTC. The chain uses TRBV10-1 and TRBJ1-2, with 7 bases lining up with TRBD1. V was pared by 8 bases and J by 4 bases, with 10 bases of the junction left unmatched. Germline loops: CDR1 WNHNN, CDR2 SYGVQD (reference sequence). This CDR3 has 14 residues.

The chain links TRBV19 to TRBJ2-2, with D maybe TRBD1 (6 bases). Trimming removed 10 bases at V and 1 base at J, with 13 bases between. Germline values: CDR1 LNHDA, CDR2 SQIVND (reference sequence). The CDR3 is 14 amino acids. CDR3 bases: TGTGCCACCTCAGGGGCCGAGAACACCGGGGAGCTGTTTTTT. Its translation is CATSGAENTGELFF.

In this sample, this clonotype turned up many times. The chain carries TRBV5-1 and TRBJ2-3; a weak D match, TRBD2 (6 bases). CDR3 length: 14 residues. Germline V gene data show CDR1 as SGHRS and CDR2 as YFSETQ. The V end was cut by 0 bases, the J end by 3 bases, with 8 bases between. The CDR3 sequence is CASSLVLATDTQYF. The CDR3 DNA sequence: TGCGCCAGCAGCTTGGTCCTAGCGACAGATACGCAGTATTTT.

This sequence joins TRBV15 and TRBJ1-1; no reliable D call. CDR3 length: 13 residues. Germline CDR1 is LNHNV and CDR2 is YYDKDF (reference sequence). V was shortened by 5 bases and J by 4 bases, with 11 bases between the two germline ends. CDR3: CATSEGRSTEAFF. The CDR3 DNA sequence: TGTGCCACCAGCGAAGGCAGGTCCACTGAAGCTTTCTTT. Full variable domain (remainder filled in from reference TRBV15 and TRBJ1-1): DAMVIQNPRYQVTQFGKPVTLSCSQTLNHNVMYWYQQKSSQAPKLLFHYYDKDFNNEADTPDNFQSRRPNTSFCFLDIRSPGLGDTAMYLCATSEGRSTEAFFGQGTRLTVV.

This clonotype was seen ten or more times. This chain links TRBV5-1 with TRBJ2-5; 8 nucleotides line up with TRBD1. Losses at the gene ends were 0 bases for V and 5 bases for J; bases not matched to a gene: 3. The CDR3 is made up of 14 amino acids. The germline V gene has CDR1 SGHRS and CDR2 YFSETQ. CDR3 bases: TGCGCCAGCAGCTTGGCAGGGGGCGGGGAGACCCAGTACTTC. This encodes CASSLAGGGETQYF. The complete variable domain, with remaining parts taken from reference TRBV5-1 and TRBJ2-5, reads KAGVTQTPRYLIKTRGQQVTLSCSPISGHRSVSWYQQTPGQGLQFLFEYFSETQRNKGNFPGRFSGRQFSNSRSEMNVSTLELGDSALYLCASSLAGGGETQYFGPGTRLLVL.

The V gene is TRBV7-9, the J gene TRBJ2-7; 9 bases align to TRBD2. The CDR3 length is 14 residues. Germline V gene lookup returns CDR1 SEHNR and CDR2 FQNEAQ (reference sequence). The V segment lost 4 bases and the J segment 8 bases; nucleotides outside the gene matches: 9. CDR3 residues: CASSSVAGAYKQYF. The CDR3 coding sequence is TGTGCCAGCAGCTCCGTAGCGGGGGCATACAAGCAGTACTTC.

The chain uses TRBV20-1 and TRBJ2-7, with D tentatively TRBD2 (5 bases). Per the germline V gene, CDR1 is DFQATT and CDR2 is SNEGSKA (reference sequence). Trimming shortened V by 2 bases and J by 5 bases, and 7 bases separated the two germline ends. The CDR3 runs to 11 residues. CDR3 protein: CSARWGDEQYF. CDR3 nucleotides: TGCAGTGCTAGATGGGGAGACGAGCAGTACTTC.

V is TRBV29-1 and J is TRBJ1-1; D gene unclear. CDR1 and CDR2 from the germline V gene are SQVTM and ANQGSEA. CDR3 length equals 11 residues. V was pared by 3 bases and J by 9 bases, with 11 bases between. CDR3 amino acids: CSVEVHVKAFF. The CDR3 coding sequence is TGCAGCGTTGAGGTACACGTTAAAGCTTTCTTT. Complete variable domain (other parts from reference TRBV29-1 and TRBJ1-1): SAVISQKPSRDICQRGTSLTIQCQVDSQVTMMFWYRQQPGQSLTLIATANQGSEATYESGFVIDKFPISRPNLTFSTLTVSNMSPEDSSIYLCSVEVHVKAFFGQGTRLTVV.

The chain uses TRBV11-2 and TRBJ2-6; 11 bases align to TRBD1. The CDR3 contains 18 residues. J was trimmed by 1 base and V by 6 bases; bases with no gene match: 8. The germline V gene encodes CDR1 SGHAT and CDR2 FQNNGV. The CDR3 here is CASSSWTGGASGANVLTF. CDR3 in DNA: TGTGCCAGCAGTTCTTGGACAGGGGGCGCGTCTGGGGCCAACGTCCTGACTTTC.

The sample holds a few counts of this clonotype. The V and J genes are TRBV29-1 and TRBJ2-1; 9 nucleotides align to TRBD1. V was clipped by 3 bases and J by 5 bases; unmatched bases: 5. Germline CDR1 is SQVTM and CDR2 is ANQGSEA. This CDR3 has 14 amino acids. CDR3 DNA sequence: TGCAGCGTTGACTGGGACAGGGAGGACAATGAGCAGTTCTTC. Protein sequence: CSVDWDREDNEQFF.

The V call is TRBV7-9, the J call TRBJ2-2; TRBD2 matches 7 bases. The junction had 1 base not matched to a gene; V was cut back by 3 bases and J by 6 bases. The CDR3 has 13 amino acids. Germline V CDR1 and CDR2: SEHNR, FQNEAQ (reference sequence). CDR3 DNA sequence: TGTGCCAGCAGCTTTGGACTAGCCGGGGAGCTGTTTTTT. It translates to CASSFGLAGELFF.

The table lists this clonotype with many counts. The chain uses TRBV15 and TRBJ1-1; D unresolved. CDR1 is LNHNV and CDR2 is YYDKDF in the germline V gene (reference sequence). The CDR3 spans 12 residues. Deletions cut 1 base from V and 5 bases from J, with 5 bases between. CDR3 residues: CATSRAWTEAFF. CDR3 nucleotide sequence: TGTGCCACCAGCAGAGCCTGGACTGAAGCTTTCTTT.

The V gene is TRBV20-1, the J gene TRBJ2-7, with D possibly TRBD1 on 5 matching bases. The CDR3 covers 15 residues. Germline-derived CDR1 and CDR2 are DFQATT and SNEGSKA (reference sequence). V lost 2 bases and J lost 2, with 16 bases in between. CDR3 bases: TGCAGTGCTAGAATGCAGGGTGGCGGAACCTACGAGCAGTACTTC. Amino acids: CSARMQGGGTYEQYF.

This clonotype was picked up a small number of times. The chain employs TRBV10-2 and TRBJ1-6; possibly TRBD1 for D (6 bases). There are 13 residues in the CDR3. Trimming shortened V by 5 bases and J by 10 bases, and 12 bases separated the two germline ends. Germline CDR1 is WSHSY and CDR2 is SAAADI. This CDR3 reads CASSYREGSPLHF. The DNA for the CDR3 is TGCGCCAGCAGTTACAGGGAGGGCTCACCCCTCCACTTT.

There are many counts of this clonotype. This rearrangement joins TRBV29-1 to TRBJ2-3; D might be TRBD1 (5 bases). Germline V lookup: CDR1 SQVTM, CDR2 ANQGSEA. Deletions cut 1 base from V and 6 bases from J, with 11 bases between. The CDR3 runs to 13 residues. The CDR3, as DNA: TGCAGCGTTGAAGGGGGCGGTGTGGATACGCAGTATTTT. This sequence encodes CSVEGGGVDTQYF.

This clonotype was observed many times. This chain links TRBV19 with TRBJ2-5; the match to TRBD2 covers 11 bases. Germline CDR1 is LNHDA and CDR2 is SQIVND (reference sequence). V dropped 3 bases and J dropped 5; count of bases not matched to a gene: 8. The CDR3 is 16 residues long. For the CDR3, the DNA is TGTGCCAGTAGTATGCAACTAGCGGGAGTTGGTGAGACCCAGTACTTC. Its translation: CASSMQLAGVGETQYF.

This clonotype was seen ten or more times. The rearrangement joins TRBV30 to TRBJ2-5; D possibly corresponds to TRBD1 (5 bases). The CDR3 runs 13 residues. The germline V gene has CDR1 GTSNPN and CDR2 SVGIG (reference sequence). V was clipped by 5 bases and J by 2 bases, with 12 bases between them. CDR3: CAWARQPQETQYF. CDR3 coding DNA: TGTGCCTGGGCTAGACAGCCTCAAGAGACCCAGTACTTC.

The table lists this clonotype with a few counts. The chain is built from TRBV30 and TRBJ1-5; D call uncertain. Deletions cut 4 bases from V and 1 base from J, with 8 bases between. Germline CDR1 reads GTSNPN; CDR2 reads SVGIG (reference sequence). CDR3 size: 13 residues. The CDR3, as DNA: TGTGCCTGGACCCTGGACAGCAATCAGCCCCAGCATTTT. Encoded protein: CAWTLDSNQPQHF.

This clonotype appeared many times. This chain connects TRBV19 to TRBJ1-4, with D possibly TRBD1 on 6 matching bases. Per the germline V gene, CDR1 is LNHDA and CDR2 is SQIVND (reference sequence). CDR3 length equals 16 residues. V lost 2 bases and J 10 bases, leaving 20 bases between the germline ends. As DNA, the CDR3 is TGTGCCAGTAGTATATCCCCTCGGACAGAAAGAGGAAAACTGTTTTTT. Its translation is CASSISPRTERGKLFF.

This clonotype is labeled medium-sized. This chain uses TRBV2 with TRBJ1-2; TRBD1 might be the D (5 bases). The CDR3 is made up of 14 amino acids. V was cut by 7 bases and J by 0 bases, with 12 bases left in between. Looked up from germline, CDR1 is SNHLY and CDR2 is FYNNEI. CDR3 sequence reads: CASKQGLTNYGYTF. The CDR3 DNA reads TGTGCCAGCAAGCAGGGATTAACTAACTATGGCTACACCTTC.

Points on this clonotype: A much larger clone differs from this one at a single base, so this may be a read error. The chain joins TRBV6-5 to TRBJ2-7, with 10 bases matching TRBD1. There are 16 residues in the CDR3. Germline CDR1 reads MNHEY; CDR2 reads SVGAGI. V shed 0 bases and J 6 bases; nucleotides not matched to a gene: 8. CDR3 sequence reads: CASSYSPGTGDVEQYF. CDR3 DNA sequence: TGTGCCAGCAGTTACTCCCCCGGGACAGGGGACGTCGAGCAGTACTTC.

The chain is built from TRBV19 and TRBJ1-2; 7 nucleotides line up with TRBD1. The CDR3 runs 15 residues. Trimming took 6 bases from V and 8 from J; bases not matched to a gene: 15. Germline-derived CDR1 and CDR2 are LNHDA and SQIVND (reference sequence). The CDR3 protein is CASSTSRQGFRGYTF. For the CDR3, the DNA is TGTGCCAGTAGCACGTCCCGACAGGGTTTTAGGGGCTACACCTTC.

J is TRBJ2-7 and V is TRBV7-9; weak D call: TRBD1 (6 bases). The V gene lost 5 bases and the J gene lost 0 bases, with 14 bases spanning the gap. This CDR3 comprises 15 residues. The V gene's germline CDR1 is SEHNR and CDR2 FQNEAQ (reference sequence). CDR3 sequence reads: CASSQQGPTSYEQYF. As DNA, the CDR3 is TGTGCCAGCAGCCAGCAGGGGCCTACCTCCTACGAGCAGTACTTC.

At least ten counts were recorded for this clonotype. V usage is TRBV12-3 or TRBV12-4 and J usage is TRBJ2-1; either TRBD1 or TRBD2 may fit D (7 bases each). The CDR3 extends over 14 amino acids. V was pared by 6 bases and J by 5 bases, with 14 bases between. The CDR3 region is CASSRQGGNNEQFF. The CDR3 region has the DNA TGTGCCAGCAGCCGACAGGGAGGGAACAATGAGCAGTTCTTC.

The chain joins TRBV3-1 to TRBJ1-6; D gene unclear. The V gene's germline CDR1 is LGHDT and CDR2 YNNKEL (reference sequence). V was trimmed by 0 bases and J by 9 bases, leaving 9 bases between them. The CDR3 length is 14 residues. CDR3 nucleotide sequence: TGTGCCAGCAGCCAAGACAACCTACCTTCACCCCTCCACTTT. Translated: CASSQDNLPSPLHF.

The V call is TRBV10-2, the J call TRBJ2-1; TRBD2 aligns across 8 bases. This CDR3 is built from 13 residues. The germline CDR1 and CDR2 sequences are WSHSY and SAAADI. The trim removed 9 bases at V and 4 bases at J, leaving 5 bases unmatched. The CDR3 region has the DNA TGCGCCAGTCTGCCGGGGGGGTACAATGAGCAGTTCTTC. Protein sequence: CASLPGGYNEQFF.

This chain uses TRBV24-1 with TRBJ1-4; unclear D gene. The V end lost 2 bases, the J end lost 6 bases, and 9 bases lay between the germline ends. Per germline, CDR1 KGHDR and CDR2 SFDVKD. CDR3 length equals 14 residues. The CDR3 sequence: CATSDSGSDEKLFF. For the CDR3, the DNA is TGTGCCACCAGTGATTCGGGATCTGATGAAAAACTGTTTTTT.

The genes are TRBV2 and TRBJ1-2, with 8 bases identical to TRBD1. The CDR3 extends over 13 amino acids. Per germline, CDR1 SNHLY and CDR2 FYNNEI. Trimming took 4 bases from V and 4 from J; bases not matched to a gene: 2. CDR3 sequence reads: CASSGDRSYGYTF. The CDR3 coding sequence is TGTGCCAGCAGTGGGGACAGGTCCTATGGCTACACCTTC.